This is a list of T cell receptor beta chains from one sample in a study of early T cells in non-severe SARS-CoV-2 infection. TCRdb reprocessed the 5' RACE reads with MiXCR, giving one entry per CDR3 protein. The sample gives under 35,000 distinct CDR3 sequences, roughly 4.8% of which show up once; 12% is in the top ten. The sample consisted of whole blood. Every receptor here comes from an adult who was a healthcare worker with PCR-confirmed SARS-CoV-2 infection or an uninfected control (not recorded which). Both conserved end residues are part of each CDR3. Size values are once, few and many counts, or a class for expanded clones, and some rows have none.

v_call | clone_size | cdr3_aa
TRBV2 | few | CASSKETTQYF
TRBV3-1 | many | CASSQDRGPEAFF
TRBV19 | . | CASSGQGGEKLFF
TRBV5-5 | . | CASSLETGNGDTQYF
TRBV20-1 | many | CSAMWTDSNQPQHF
TRBV5-4 | many | CASSPGQGTKINNEQFF
TRBV3-1 | many | CASSQGFSVGRVKPQHF
TRBV29-1 | many | CSVETLAGVQETQYF
TRBV28 | many | CASTMDEEEGQPQHF
TRBV20-1 | many | CSAGRDALEETQYF
TRBV9 | many | CASSVSELAVYEQYF
TRBV5-1 | many | CASSLGNEKLFF
TRBV6-1 | many | CASSENAGGYNEQFF
TRBV11-2 | . | CASNSFPGSGGPQETQYF
TRBV11-3 | many | CASSLGESGADTQYF
TRBV2 | many | CASSAFNSPLHF
TRBV20-1 | many | CSAREPGNSNQPQHF
TRBV7-9 | many | CASSSKGPTEAFF
TRBV3-2 | many | CASSQAASNYNEQFF
TRBV7-2 | many | CASSLAGGYTGELFF
TRBV2 | many | CASRSQGSTGEKLFF
TRBV7-8 | . | CASSLGAREQFF
TRBV6-2/TRBV6-3 | . | CASRADSYNEQFF
TRBV7-6 | many | CASSGQTGGKETQYF
TRBV12-3/TRBV12-4 | few | CASSPQGAWGYTF
TRBV4-2 | many | CASSLWGGGATDTQYF
TRBV20-1 | medium-sized | CSARDKGSDYYEQYF
TRBV5-1 | . | CASSFGSWGNEQFF
TRBV20-1 | . | CSATRGRGGANVLTF
TRBV28 | few | CASSLYQGRITYEQYF
TRBV20-1 | . | CSGKQGGGSGELFF
TRBV11-2 | many | CASSSRYTESSYNEQFF
TRBV10-3 | medium-sized | CAISEKDKQYF
TRBV4-1 | many | CASSQDPPYRTSSYNEQFF
TRBV7-9 | many | CAMTRGTGDNTEAFF
TRBV18 | . | CASENLAEQETQYF
TRBV6-7 | many | CASSYSQGPMNTEAFF
TRBV2 | . | CASKTRPHLLWNTIYF
TRBV28 | many | CASRETSGSSWQYF
TRBV7-9 | many | CASSNRDGYGYTF
TRBV28 | many | CASSPIFYEQYF
TRBV3-1 | many | CASTLLTGGTQQRQFF
TRBV20-1 | medium-sized | CSAGMSDEQFF
TRBV25-1 | many | CASSPPTGELFTGELFF
TRBV20-1 | . | CSARDGTLTDTQYF
TRBV7-9 | . | CACSSGAPSGTQYF
TRBV28 | few | CASSSPTGAIYEQYF
TRBV9 | few | CASSAETGGEQFF
TRBV6-1 | few | CASSESGGGKAKNIQYF